These T cell receptor beta chains were read from a single sample in a study of T-cell memory formation after mild COVID-19. Using its own MiXCR run on the 5' RACE reads, TCRdb lists one record per CDR3 protein. The sample contains around 390,000 distinct CDR3 sequences, more than 15% of which appear only once. Sequenced material: PBMCs or a T cell subset sorted from them (not recorded which). Receptors originate from a young man who had mild COVID-19 (a few samples of this study predate the infection). Cell type and time point are not known. Both conserved end residues are part of each CDR3. D genes are given only for firm matches. Some rows have no size entry. The others give once, few or many, or a class for an expanded clone.

J gene	D gene	V gene	clone size	CDR3 protein	CDR3 DNA
TRBJ2-3	TRBD2	TRBV6-5	NA	CASSLAGGLGDTQYF	TGTGCCAGCAGTCTAGCGGGGGGGCTGGGTGATACGCAGTATTTT
TRBJ1-4	NA	TRBV5-1	few	CASSLGQGRSNEKLFF	TGCGCCAGCAGCTTGGGGCAGGGGCGGAGTAATGAAAAACTGTTTTTT
TRBJ2-3	TRBD2	TRBV20-1	NA	CSPQGASGGGSTDTQYF	TGCAGCCCCCAAGGGGCTAGCGGGGGGGGGAGCACAGATACGCAGTATTTT
TRBJ2-7	NA	TRBV6-2/TRBV6-3	NA	CASSLVWGTYEQYF	TGTGCCAGCAGTTTGGTATGGGGGACCTACGAGCAGTACTTC
TRBJ2-4	NA	TRBV6-2/TRBV6-3	NA	CASTQGDIQYF	TGTGCCAGCACACAGGGTGACATTCAGTACTTC
TRBJ2-3	NA	TRBV5-1	NA	CASSVQGPDTQYF	TGCGCCAGCAGCGTACAGGGCCCAGATACGCAGTATTTT
TRBJ2-1	NA	TRBV11-3	many	CASSAPGSYNEQFF	TGTGCCAGCAGCGCCCCAGGCTCCTACAATGAGCAGTTCTTC
TRBJ2-5	NA	TRBV7-9	few	CASSLLPGSETQYF	TGTGCCAGCAGCTTATTACCAGGTTCGGAGACCCAGTACTTC
TRBJ2-1	NA	TRBV4-3	many	CASSQSETGSSYNEQFF	TGCGCCAGCAGCCAATCTGAAACCGGTAGCTCCTACAATGAGCAGTTCTTC
TRBJ1-5	NA	TRBV3-1	NA	CASSPSVRVYSNQPQHF	TGTGCCAGCAGCCCGAGTGTGAGAGTTTATAGCAATCAGCCCCAGCATTTT
TRBJ2-1	TRBD2	TRBV24-1	NA	CATSDPRGEDEQFF	TGTGCCACCAGTGATCCGCGGGGGGAGGATGAGCAGTTCTTC
TRBJ2-2	TRBD1	TRBV7-8	NA	CASSWTGTGDTGELFF	TGTGCCAGCAGCTGGACCGGGACAGGAGACACCGGGGAGCTGTTTTTT
TRBJ1-1	NA	TRBV20-1	NA	CSARDRQTNTEAFF	TGCAGTGCTAGAGATCGGCAGACGAACACTGAAGCTTTCTTT
TRBJ2-3	TRBD1	TRBV12-3/TRBV12-4	NA	CASSIGTGMSDTQYF	TGTGCCAGCAGTATCGGGACAGGGATGTCAGATACGCAGTATTTT
TRBJ1-5	NA	TRBV6-2/TRBV6-3	many	CASRDSNQPQHF	TGTGCCAGCAGGGACAGCAATCAGCCCCAGCATTTT
TRBJ1-1	NA	TRBV6-2/TRBV6-3	NA	CASSYLQNTEAFF	TGTGCCAGCAGTTACTTACAGAACACTGAAGCTTTCTTT
TRBJ1-3	NA	TRBV4-1	NA	CASSQDHAGWGNTIYF	TGCGCCAGCAGCCAAGATCATGCAGGGTGGGGAAACACCATATATTTT
TRBJ2-3	NA	TRBV4-3	NA	CDSSQDGANPGTQYF	TGCGACAGCAGCCAAGATGGGGCTAACCCGGGGACGCAGTATTTT
TRBJ2-1	TRBD2	TRBV7-2	many	CASSFSGGAFGNEQFF	TGTGCCAGCAGCTTTAGCGGGGGGGCCTTCGGGAATGAGCAGTTCTTC
TRBJ1-5	NA	TRBV5-1	many	CASSIGVDQPQHF	TGCGCCAGCAGCATCGGAGTGGATCAGCCCCAGCATTTT
TRBJ1-2	NA	TRBV14	NA	CASSQARSGRNTF	TGTGCCAGCAGCCAAGCCCGGTCGGGGAGAAACACCTTC
TRBJ1-2	NA	TRBV10-3	NA	CAISESRLSAYGYTF	TGTGCCATCAGTGAGTCCAGACTCAGTGCCTATGGCTACACCTTC
TRBJ2-7	NA	TRBV13	many	CASSLVGNEQYF	TGTGCCAGCAGCTTAGTTGGGAACGAGCAGTACTTC
TRBJ2-4	NA	TRBV5-6	NA	CASSLDRDPKNIQYF	TGTGCCAGCAGCTTGGACAGGGACCCCAAAAACATTCAGTACTTC
TRBJ1-5	TRBD1	TRBV7-8	few	CASSYGTDSNQPQHF	TGTGCCAGCAGTTACGGGACAGATAGCAATCAGCCCCAGCATTTT
TRBJ1-6	NA	TRBV4-3	few	CASSQDGREAWPLHF	TGCGCCAGCAGCCAAGATGGGAGGGAAGCCTGGCCCCTCCACTTT
TRBJ2-7	TRBD2	TRBV5-1	NA	CASSPPGLAGGRYEQYF	TGCGCCAGCAGCCCGCCGGGACTAGCGGGGGGGCGATACGAGCAGTACTTC
TRBJ1-2	NA	TRBV7-9	NA	CASSYPGVGGYTF	TGTGCCAGCAGCTACCCAGGGGTGGGCGGCTACACCTTC
TRBJ1-3	NA	TRBV7-9	NA	CASSPHRVSGNTIYF	TGTGCCAGCAGCCCCCATCGGGTCTCTGGAAACACCATATATTTT
TRBJ1-1	NA	TRBV7-3	few	CASSRGIMNTEAFF	TGTGCCAGCAGCCGGGGCATTATGAACACTGAAGCTTTCTTT
TRBJ2-5	TRBD2	TRBV4-2	NA	CASSAGTSGSQMGTQYF	TGTGCCAGCAGCGCTGGGACTAGCGGGAGCCAAATGGGGACCCAGTACTTC
TRBJ1-1	NA	TRBV6-2/TRBV6-3	few	CASSGLDTEAFF	TGTGCCAGCAGTGGGTTGGACACTGAAGCTTTCTTT
TRBJ2-3	NA	TRBV20-1	once	CSARERTGPTDTQYF	TGCAGTGCTAGAGAGCGAACAGGGCCAACAGATACGCAGTATTTT
TRBJ2-1	NA	TRBV5-5	NA	CASSLLLQSSYNEQFF	TGTGCCAGCAGCCTTCTCCTACAGAGCTCCTACAATGAGCAGTTCTTC
TRBJ2-1	TRBD2	TRBV27	few	CASSLLQRGDNEQFF	TGTGCCAGCAGTTTACTCCAGCGGGGAGACAATGAGCAGTTCTTC
TRBJ1-2	TRBD1	TRBV11-2	NA	CASSGLRGLSSGYTF	TGTGCCAGCAGCGGACTCAGGGGGCTGTCTTCTGGCTACACCTTC
TRBJ1-6	NA	TRBV20-1	NA	CSARASPSSYNSPLHF	TGCAGTGCTAGAGCCAGCCCCAGCTCCTATAATTCACCCCTCCACTTT